This TCR beta chain was identified in a study of beta chain features in type 1 diabetes. General study findings and limits: Within patients, naive, central memory and Treg TCRB repertoires seemed more similar than within healthy donors. An over-representation of cells with high TCR expression could result from cDNA sequencing. Insertion counts at VDJ junctions were lower in type 1 diabetes patients, who also showed more deletions there.

This clone was seen a few times. Its antigen is unidentified. Sorting based on CD45RO/CCR7/CD25/CD127/CD95/CD27 separated CD4+ naive, central memory, regulatory and stem cell-like memory cells. Looked up from germline, CDR1 is SGHNT and CDR2 is YYREEE (reference sequence). The CDR3 covers 15 residues. Trimming took 7 bases from V and 1 from J; bases not matched to a gene: 6. As every portion of the isolated RNA was reverse transcribed, the sequencing read expressed TCRB transcripts. TCRdb keeps only in-frame clones here, not all; method: immunoSEQ multiplex PCR. The table lists approximately 250,000 clones, around an eighth of them singletons.

Sequencing was done on a sample of naive CD4+ T cells from blood. The V call is TRBV5-4, the J call TRBJ2-2, with TRBD1 identical over 8 bases. The sequence was collected from a woman between 40 and 55 years old in good health. The CDR3 is CASGKGTGNTGELFF. CDR3 coding DNA: TGTGCCAGCGGAAAAGGGACAGGGAACACCGGGGAGCTGTTTTTT.